A selection of T cell receptor beta chains follows, all from one sample in a study of human T cells and chemical hapten exposure. Via MiXCR, TCRdb re-called the RACE reads, giving one row per CDR3 protein. The sample carries about 300,000 distinct CDR3 sequences, 5.5% recorded once. The sequencing used whole blood, collected in connection with sensitization to the hapten diphenylcyclopropenone (DPC). All receptors derive from a woman younger than 30 with alopecia areata. Some clones in this sample may be carry-over from other donors' samples. CDR3s include the opening cysteine and the closing phenylalanine or tryptophan. D genes are given only for firm matches. Size is stated for part of the rows, as once, few or many counts, or as a class when the clone is expanded.

clone_size	v_call	d_call	j_call	cdr3_aa	cdr3_nt
NA	TRBV9	NA	TRBJ2-2	CASSVADRNTGELFF	TGTGCCAGCAGCGTAGCAGACAGGAACACCGGGGAGCTGTTTTTT
many	TRBV2	NA	TRBJ1-1	CASSETGNTEAFF	TGTGCCAGCAGTGAGACAGGGAACACTGAAGCTTTCTTT
many	TRBV7-9	TRBD2	TRBJ2-3	CASTVGRSSTDTQYF	TGTGCCAGCACCGTCGGGAGGTCTAGCACAGATACGCAGTATTTT
few	TRBV20-1	TRBD2	TRBJ2-3	CSARSLAGGGSTDTQYF	TGCAGTGCCCGTAGCCTAGCGGGGGGGGGAAGCACAGATACGCAGTATTTT
many	TRBV20-1	NA	TRBJ2-1	CSAGGTLTYNEQFF	TGCAGTGCTGGGGGGACACTGACCTACAATGAGCAGTTCTTC
few	TRBV20-1	NA	TRBJ2-7	CSASMTDSYEQYF	TGCAGTGCTAGTATGACAGACTCCTACGAGCAGTACTTC
NA	TRBV12-3/TRBV12-4	TRBD1	TRBJ2-3	CASSLGQTGIADTQYF	TGTGCCAGCAGTTTAGGCCAGACAGGGATTGCAGATACGCAGTATTTT
many	TRBV6-5	NA	TRBJ1-3	CASSYAPQGTGNTIYF	TGTGCCAGCAGTTATGCCCCTCAAGGGACTGGAAACACCATATATTTT
NA	TRBV3-1	NA	TRBJ1-1	CASTGDGGVAFF	TGTGCCAGCACGGGGGACGGGGGTGTAGCTTTCTTT
many	TRBV4-2	TRBD1	TRBJ1-1	CASSQVFDRGKYTEAFF	TGTGCCAGCAGCCAAGTTTTTGACAGGGGAAAGTACACTGAAGCTTTCTTT
few	TRBV3-1	TRBD2	TRBJ2-3	CASSQLPGGIDTQYF	TGTGCCAGCAGCCAACTCCCGGGGGGTATAGATACGCAGTATTTT
many	TRBV5-1	NA	TRBJ2-4	CASMEQYF	TGCGCCAGCATGGAACAGTACTTC
NA	TRBV7-2	NA	TRBJ1-2	CASSLDPQPANYGYTF	TGTGCCAGCAGCTTAGATCCGCAGCCGGCTAACTATGGCTACACCTTC
many	TRBV28	NA	TRBJ1-2	CASSPQGHLNYGYTF	TGTGCCAGCAGCCCACAGGGCCACCTTAACTATGGCTACACCTTC
many	TRBV15	TRBD2	TRBJ2-1	CATSRGSSGVLDEQFF	TGTGCCACCAGCAGAGGATCTAGCGGGGTTTTGGATGAGCAGTTCTTC
few	TRBV12-3/TRBV12-4	TRBD1	TRBJ1-2	CASSLGQGAGYTF	TGTGCCAGCAGTTTAGGACAGGGGGCGGGCTACACCTTC
many	TRBV7-6	NA	TRBJ1-3	CASSLGGAGGNTIYF	TGTGCCAGCAGCTTGGGAGGGGCTGGTGGAAACACCATATATTTT